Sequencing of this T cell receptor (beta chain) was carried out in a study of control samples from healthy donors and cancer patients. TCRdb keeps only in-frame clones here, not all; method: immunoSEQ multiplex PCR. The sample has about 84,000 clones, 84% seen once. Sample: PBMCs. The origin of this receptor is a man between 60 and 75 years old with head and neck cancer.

This CDR3 reads CSVAGQGVDEQYF. As DNA, the CDR3 is TGCAGCGTTGCGGGACAGGGGGTCGACGAGCAGTACTTC. This chain uses TRBV29-1 with TRBJ2-7, with TRBD1 matching over 11 bases. The V and J ends lost 4 bases and 5 bases, in that order; junction bases with no gene match: 4. Germline lookup yields CDR1 SQVTM and CDR2 ANQGSEA. The CDR3 is made up of 13 amino acids.